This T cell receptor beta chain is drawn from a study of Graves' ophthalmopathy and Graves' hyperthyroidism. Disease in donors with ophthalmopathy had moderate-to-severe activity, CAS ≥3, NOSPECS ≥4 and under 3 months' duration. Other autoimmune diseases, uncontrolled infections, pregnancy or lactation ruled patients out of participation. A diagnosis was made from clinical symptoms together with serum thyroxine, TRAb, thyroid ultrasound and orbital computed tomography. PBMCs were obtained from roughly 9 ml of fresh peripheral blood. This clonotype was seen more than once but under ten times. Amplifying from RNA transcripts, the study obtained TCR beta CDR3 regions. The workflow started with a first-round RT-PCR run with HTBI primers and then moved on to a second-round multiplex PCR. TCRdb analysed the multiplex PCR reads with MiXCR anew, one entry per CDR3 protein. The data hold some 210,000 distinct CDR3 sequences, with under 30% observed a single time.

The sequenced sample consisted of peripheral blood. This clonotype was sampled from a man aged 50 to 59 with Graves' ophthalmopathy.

Written as DNA, the CDR3 is TGTGCCAGCATCCGGGGGCATCTCGTGAACACCGGGGAGCTGTTTTTT. As protein: CASIRGHLVNTGELFF. The gene calls are TRBV27 and TRBJ2-2; D is tentatively TRBD1 or TRBD2 (6 bases each). This CDR3 has 16 residues. Trimming took off 7 bases at V and 1 base at J, with 16 bases between the two ends. Germline lookup yields CDR1 MNHEY and CDR2 SMNVEV (reference sequence).